The rows below give T cell receptor beta chains drawn from one sample of a study of blood T cell repertoires in COVID-19. The assay was immunoSEQ multiplex PCR, and TCRdb's table has in-frame clones only and misses some. The sample comprises around 64,000 clones, roughly four fifths of which are singletons, and over 9.5% rests with the top ten. Sequencing was performed on peripheral blood. These receptors all come from a human donor in a cohort sampled during active COVID-19. CDR3s leave out the opening cysteine and the closing phenylalanine or tryptophan. The order of the fields is CDR3 protein, J gene, V gene, D gene. The D gene is left open where the match is weak.

ASSQESPPGELF	TRBJ2-2	TRBV3-1/TRBV3-2	NA
ASSPSGGANTGELF	TRBJ2-2	TRBV18	TRBD2
ASRSEWGPLH	TRBJ1-6	TRBV19	NA
ASSDSGVVREQF	TRBJ2-1	TRBV10-2	TRBD2
ASSPSGGLTDTQY	TRBJ2-3	TRBV3-1/TRBV3-2	TRBD2
ASSSADRAADTQY	TRBJ2-3	TRBV13	TRBD1
ASSPRGTGASGANVLT	TRBJ2-6	TRBV18	TRBD1
ASSVAGGGPNNEQF	TRBJ2-1	TRBV9	TRBD2
AISESLGGAETQY	TRBJ2-5	TRBV10-3	NA
ASSLDSPNTGELF	TRBJ2-2	TRBV5-1	NA
AWLAVANTEAF	TRBJ1-1	TRBV30	NA
ASSLGGGGGRLSQPQH	TRBJ1-5	TRBV27	NA
ASSPGETDTEETQY	TRBJ2-5	TRBV7-4	NA
ASSGYGGREETQY	TRBJ2-5	TRBV2	NA
ASSLLAGADTEAF	TRBJ1-1	TRBV28	NA
ASSDNSLTEQF	TRBJ2-1	TRBV2	NA
ASSPRGANSYNEQF	TRBJ2-1	TRBV13	NA
ASSLQQNTGELF	TRBJ2-2	TRBV27	NA
ASSLVRRNEGYT	TRBJ1-2	TRBV2	NA
AISVRTDYGYT	TRBJ1-2	TRBV10-3	NA
ASSDSRVAGGGETQY	TRBJ2-5	TRBV10-1	TRBD2
ASSNLQGTEQY	TRBJ2-7	TRBV5-4	TRBD1
AWNKRRTGLGYT	TRBJ1-2	TRBV30	TRBD1
ASSPTGNQPQH	TRBJ1-5	TRBV19	NA
ASSRTVANYGYT	TRBJ1-2	TRBV19	NA
ASSTRHPDTQY	TRBJ2-3	TRBV14	NA
ASSSAGQVLYEQY	TRBJ2-7	TRBV7-2	TRBD1
ASSLDPSGGREQY	TRBJ2-7	TRBV7-2	TRBD2
ASSSPGEIYRGFSNQPQH	TRBJ1-5	TRBV21-1	NA
ASSAGGGALEKLF	TRBJ1-4	TRBV7-9	NA
ASSQAGTGYYEQY	TRBJ2-7	TRBV5-1	TRBD1
ASSLDRDSLF	TRBJ1-4	TRBV11-2	TRBD1
ASRNTSGGNSPLH	TRBJ1-6	TRBV10-1	NA
ASSVEGTGRAF	TRBJ1-1	TRBV6-4	NA
ASSLGTGYSGELF	TRBJ2-2	TRBV5-5	TRBD1
ASSLGQGGVETQY	TRBJ2-5	TRBV19	NA
ASSLAGNYGYT	TRBJ1-2	TRBV5-6	NA
ASSLGGAGELF	TRBJ2-2	TRBV7-8	NA
ASRQDRGPQH	TRBJ1-5	TRBV5-1	TRBD1
ASGNRAGVAF	TRBJ1-1	TRBV7-8	NA
ASSPIQGDVSYEQY	TRBJ2-7	TRBV18	NA
AWSIGGNQPQH	TRBJ1-5	TRBV30	NA
ASSSPLGSGRSGANVLT	TRBJ2-6	TRBV5-4	NA
ASTSLRDRSSNQPQH	TRBJ1-5	TRBV19	TRBD1
ASSQMTGVGNTIY	TRBJ1-3	TRBV4-2	TRBD1
AIRDRGTYEQY	TRBJ2-7	TRBV10-3	TRBD1
ASNIENTEAF	TRBJ1-1	TRBV7-2	NA
ASRKGLAGRNLNEQF	TRBJ2-1	TRBV2	TRBD2
AWSVALTQVHEQY	TRBJ2-7	TRBV30	NA
AKSKRGQGAFYGYT	TRBJ1-2	TRBV21-1	NA
ASGGPYQY	TRBJ2-5	TRBV7-8	NA
ASSIDPRGGLINEQF	TRBJ2-1	TRBV19	TRBD2
ASSPKTGEQF	TRBJ2-1	TRBV4-2	NA
ASSSRGRNEQF	TRBJ2-1	TRBV7-9	NA
ASSEGLAGTDTQY	TRBJ2-3	TRBV6-6	TRBD2
ASSLGGAKNIQY	TRBJ2-4	TRBV28	NA
ASSLRGAGEQY	TRBJ2-7	TRBV7-8	NA